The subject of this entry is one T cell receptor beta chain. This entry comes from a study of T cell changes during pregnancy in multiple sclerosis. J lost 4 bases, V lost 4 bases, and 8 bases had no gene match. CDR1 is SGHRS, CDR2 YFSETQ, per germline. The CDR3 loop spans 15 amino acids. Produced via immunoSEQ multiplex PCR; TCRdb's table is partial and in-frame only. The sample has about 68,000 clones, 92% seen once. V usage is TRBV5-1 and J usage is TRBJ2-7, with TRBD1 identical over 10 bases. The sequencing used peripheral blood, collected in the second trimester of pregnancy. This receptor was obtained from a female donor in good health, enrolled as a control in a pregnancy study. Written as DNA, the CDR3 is TGCGCCAGCAGCGTGGAAGGGACAGGGGCTTACGAGCAGTACTTC. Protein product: CASSVEGTGAYEQYF.